This TCR beta chain was profiled in a study of identical twins. In TCRdb, the 5' RACE reads were re-called with MiXCR into one record per CDR3 protein. The data hold a few hundred thousand distinct CDR3 sequences, with roughly a tenth observed a single time. On this clonotype: The junction shows a germline mismatch at one end, possibly a read error.

The CDR3 extends over 15 amino acids. Germline loops: CDR1 MNHEY, CDR2 SVGEGT. Sequences were obtained from memory T cells sorted from blood. The sequence derives from a man aged 50-60 years in good health. The chain is built from TRBV6-2 or TRBV6-3 and TRBJ2-3; 10 bases map to TRBD2. In DNA form, the CDR3 reads TGTGCCAGCAAAGATACTAGCGGGGCCACAGATACGGAGTATTTT. Its translation is CASKDTSGATDTEYF.